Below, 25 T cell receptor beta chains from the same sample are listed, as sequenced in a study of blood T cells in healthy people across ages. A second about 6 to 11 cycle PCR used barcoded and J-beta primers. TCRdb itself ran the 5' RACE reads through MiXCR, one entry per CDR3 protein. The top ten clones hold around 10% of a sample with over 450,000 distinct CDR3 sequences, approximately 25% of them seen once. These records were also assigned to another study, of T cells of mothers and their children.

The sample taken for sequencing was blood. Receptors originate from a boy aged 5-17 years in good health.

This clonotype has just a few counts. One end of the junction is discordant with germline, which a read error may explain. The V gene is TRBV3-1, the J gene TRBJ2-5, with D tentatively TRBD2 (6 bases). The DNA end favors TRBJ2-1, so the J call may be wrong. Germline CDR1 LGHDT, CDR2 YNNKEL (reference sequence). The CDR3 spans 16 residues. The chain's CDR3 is CASSRVGGSSHNEQFF. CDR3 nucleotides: TGTGCCAGCAGCCGGGTGGGGGGTAGCTCCCACAATGAGCAGTTCTTC.

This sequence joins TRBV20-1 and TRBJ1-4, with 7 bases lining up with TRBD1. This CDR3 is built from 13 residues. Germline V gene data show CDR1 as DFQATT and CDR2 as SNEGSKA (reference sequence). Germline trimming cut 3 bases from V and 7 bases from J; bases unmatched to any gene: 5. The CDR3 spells CSARLAGGEKLFF. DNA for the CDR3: TGCAGTGCTAGGCTGGCAGGGGGTGAAAAACTGTTTTTT.

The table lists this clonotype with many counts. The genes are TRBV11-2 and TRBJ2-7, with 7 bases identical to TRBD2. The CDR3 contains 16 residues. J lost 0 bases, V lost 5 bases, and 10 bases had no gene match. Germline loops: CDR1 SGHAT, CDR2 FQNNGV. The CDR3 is CASSPLRRESSYEQYF. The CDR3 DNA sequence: TGTGCCAGCAGCCCCCTCCGGCGGGAGAGCTCCTACGAGCAGTACTTC. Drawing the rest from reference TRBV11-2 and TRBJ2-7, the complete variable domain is EAGVAQSPRYKIIEKRQSVAFWCNPISGHATLYWYQQILGQGPKLLIQFQNNGVVDDSQLPKDRFSAERLKGVDSTLKIQPAKLEDSAVYLCASSPLRRESSYEQYFGPGTRLTVT.

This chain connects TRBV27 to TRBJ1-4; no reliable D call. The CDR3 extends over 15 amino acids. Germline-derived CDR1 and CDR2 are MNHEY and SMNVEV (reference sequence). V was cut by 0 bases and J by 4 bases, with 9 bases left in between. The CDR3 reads CASSLSTPFNEKLFF. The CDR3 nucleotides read TGTGCCAGCAGTTTATCGACACCGTTTAATGAAAAACTGTTTTTT.

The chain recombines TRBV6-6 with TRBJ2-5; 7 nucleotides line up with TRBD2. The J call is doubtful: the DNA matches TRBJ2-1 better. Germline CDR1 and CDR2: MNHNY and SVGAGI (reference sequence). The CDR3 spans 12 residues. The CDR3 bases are TGTGCCAGCAGTCACACTAGCGACGAGCAGTTCTTC. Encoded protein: CASSHTSDEQFF.

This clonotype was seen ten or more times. CDR3 in DNA: TGCGCCAGCAGCTTGGAGCCGGGGGCGGTCAATCAGCCCCAGCATTTT. This translates into CASSLEPGAVNQPQHF. The chain is built from TRBV5-1 and TRBJ1-5; D possibly corresponds to TRBD1 (6 bases). V was shortened by 0 bases and J by 3 bases, with 13 bases between the two germline ends. Germline CDR1 and CDR2: SGHRS and YFSETQ. This CDR3 region has 16 residues.

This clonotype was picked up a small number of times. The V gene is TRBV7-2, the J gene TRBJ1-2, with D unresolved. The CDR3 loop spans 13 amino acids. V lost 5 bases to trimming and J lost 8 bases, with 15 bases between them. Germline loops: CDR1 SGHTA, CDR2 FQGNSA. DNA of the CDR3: TGTGCCAGCAGCCCTGGGCGCCAAGGGGGCTACACCTTC. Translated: CASSPGRQGGYTF.

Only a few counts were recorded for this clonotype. CDR3: CASSLNSAGTHSGGYTF. CDR3 nucleotides: TGTGCCAGCAGTTTAAATTCCGCAGGGACCCACTCGGGTGGCTACACCTTC. The genes are TRBV6-5 and TRBJ1-2; D might be TRBD1 (5 bases). Germline V CDR1 and CDR2: MNHEY, SVGAGI. The CDR3 extends over 17 amino acids. The V end was cut by 4 bases, the J end by 7 bases, with 25 bases between.

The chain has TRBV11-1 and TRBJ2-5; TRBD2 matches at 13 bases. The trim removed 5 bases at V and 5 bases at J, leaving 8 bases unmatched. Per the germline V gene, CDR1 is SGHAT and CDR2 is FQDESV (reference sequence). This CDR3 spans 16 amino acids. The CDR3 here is CASSGTSGRARETQYF. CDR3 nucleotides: TGTGCCAGCAGCGGTACTAGCGGGAGGGCCCGGGAGACCCAGTACTTC.

CDR3 protein: CASSKVSTGESRTEAFF. CDR3 in DNA: TGTGCCAGCAGCAAAGTGTCGACAGGGGAGAGTAGGACTGAAGCTTTCTTT. This chain uses TRBV21-1 with TRBJ1-1; the D segment call TRBD1 is taken from the table without a DNA check. TRBV21-1 is given as a pseudogene. The CDR3 is 17 amino acids.

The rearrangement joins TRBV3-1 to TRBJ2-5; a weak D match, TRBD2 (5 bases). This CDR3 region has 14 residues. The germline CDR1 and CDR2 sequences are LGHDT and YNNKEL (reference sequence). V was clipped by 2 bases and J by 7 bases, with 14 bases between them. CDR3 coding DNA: TGTGCCAGCAGCCAAATGACCCGGAGCGGGACCCAGTACTTC. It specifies CASSQMTRSGTQYF.

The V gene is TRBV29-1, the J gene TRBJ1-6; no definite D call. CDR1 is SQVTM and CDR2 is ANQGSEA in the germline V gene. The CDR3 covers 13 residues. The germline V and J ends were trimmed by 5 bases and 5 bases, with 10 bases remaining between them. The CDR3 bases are TGCAGCGTTTTGGAACAGCATAATTCACCCCTCCACTTT. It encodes CSVLEQHNSPLHF.

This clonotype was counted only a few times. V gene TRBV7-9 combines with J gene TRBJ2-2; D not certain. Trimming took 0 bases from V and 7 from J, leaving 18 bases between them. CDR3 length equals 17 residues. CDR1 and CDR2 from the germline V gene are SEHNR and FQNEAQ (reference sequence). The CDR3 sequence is CASSLAKDIWHHGELFF. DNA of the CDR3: TGTGCCAGCAGCTTAGCGAAAGACATCTGGCATCACGGGGAGCTGTTTTTT.

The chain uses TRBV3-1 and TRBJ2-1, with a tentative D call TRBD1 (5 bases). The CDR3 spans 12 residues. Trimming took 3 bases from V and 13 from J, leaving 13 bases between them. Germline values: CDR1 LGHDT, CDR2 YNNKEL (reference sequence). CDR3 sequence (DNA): TGTGCCAGCAGCCACAACCAGGGAAAACAGTTCTTC. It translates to CASSHNQGKQFF.

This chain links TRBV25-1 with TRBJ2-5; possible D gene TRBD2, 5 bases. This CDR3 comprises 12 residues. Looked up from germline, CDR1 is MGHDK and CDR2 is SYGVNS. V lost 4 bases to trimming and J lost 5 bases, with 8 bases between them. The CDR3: CASSGRGETQYF. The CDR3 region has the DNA TGTGCCAGCAGTGGACGAGGGGAGACCCAGTACTTC.

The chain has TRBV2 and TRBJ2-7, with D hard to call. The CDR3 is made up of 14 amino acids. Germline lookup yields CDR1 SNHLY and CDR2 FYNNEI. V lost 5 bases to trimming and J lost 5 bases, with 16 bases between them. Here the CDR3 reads CASSLLDQANEQYF. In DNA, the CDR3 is TGTGCCAGCAGTCTCCTGGACCAAGCGAACGAGCAGTACTTC.

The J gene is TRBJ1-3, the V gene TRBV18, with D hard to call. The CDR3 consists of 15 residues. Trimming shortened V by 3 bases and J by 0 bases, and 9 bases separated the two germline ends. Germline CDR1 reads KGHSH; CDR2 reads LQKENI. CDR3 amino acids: CASSPLGGSGNTIYF. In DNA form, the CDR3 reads TGTGCCAGCTCACCTTTAGGCGGCTCTGGAAACACCATATATTTT.

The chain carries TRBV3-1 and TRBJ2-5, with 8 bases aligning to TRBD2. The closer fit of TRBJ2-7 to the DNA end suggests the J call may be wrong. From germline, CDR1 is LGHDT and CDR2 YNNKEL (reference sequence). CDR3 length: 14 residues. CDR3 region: CASSQGRGAYEQYF. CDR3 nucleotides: TGTGCCAGCAGCCAAGGGCGGGGGGCCTACGAGCAGTACTTC.

The CDR3 sequence is CSADGTSGRAVETQYF. Written as DNA, the CDR3 is TGCAGTGCTGACGGGACTAGCGGGAGGGCCGTTGAGACCCAGTACTTC. The V gene is TRBV20-1, the J gene TRBJ2-1, with 16 positions matching TRBD2. TRBJ2-5 matches the DNA end more closely, so the J call is doubtful. Germline CDR1 is DFQATT and CDR2 is SNEGSKA (reference sequence). This CDR3 is built from 16 residues.

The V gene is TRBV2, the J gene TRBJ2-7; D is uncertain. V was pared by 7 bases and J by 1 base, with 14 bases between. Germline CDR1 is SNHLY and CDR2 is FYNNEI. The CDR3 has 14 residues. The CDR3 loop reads CASTEPGASYEQYF. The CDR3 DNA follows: TGTGCCAGCACCGAACCGGGCGCTTCCTACGAGCAGTACTTC.

The CDR3 DNA follows: TGTGCCAGCAGCTTAGTGGCAGGGGGAATGAACACTGAAGCTTTCTTT. Protein product: CASSLVAGGMNTEAFF. The chain is built from TRBV7-6 and TRBJ1-1; TRBD1 matches at 7 bases. V shed 1 base, J shed 0 bases, and the junction held 5 bases outside the gene matches. The CDR3 is made up of 16 amino acids. Looked up from germline, CDR1 is SGHVS and CDR2 is FNYEAQ.

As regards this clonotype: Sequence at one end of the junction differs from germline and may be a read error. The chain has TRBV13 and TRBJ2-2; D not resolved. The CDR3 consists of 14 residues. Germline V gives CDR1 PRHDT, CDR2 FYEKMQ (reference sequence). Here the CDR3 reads CASSLGQNAGELFF. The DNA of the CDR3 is TGTGCCAGCAGCTTAGGGCAGAACGCCGGGGAGCTGTTTTTT.

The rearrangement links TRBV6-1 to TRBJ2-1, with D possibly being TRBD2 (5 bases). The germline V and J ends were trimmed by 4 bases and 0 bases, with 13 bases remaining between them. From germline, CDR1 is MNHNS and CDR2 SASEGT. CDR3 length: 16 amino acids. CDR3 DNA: TGTGCCAGCAGTGTTGGGGTAGGGAGCTCCTACAATGAGCAGTTCTTC. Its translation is CASSVGVGSSYNEQFF.

The chain's CDR3 is CASSAGSGKLFF. CDR3 DNA: TGTGCCAGCAGCGCTGGGTCGGGAAAACTGTTTTTT. V gene TRBV11-2 combines with J gene TRBJ1-4; D unresolved. The CDR3 has 12 amino acids. Trimming removed 5 bases at V and 10 bases at J, with 11 bases between. Germline V gene sequence: CDR1 SGHAT, CDR2 FQNNGV.

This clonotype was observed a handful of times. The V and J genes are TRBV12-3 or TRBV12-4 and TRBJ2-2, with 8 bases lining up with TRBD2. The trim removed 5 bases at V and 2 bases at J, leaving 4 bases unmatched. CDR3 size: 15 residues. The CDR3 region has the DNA TGTGCCAGCAGTATGAGCGGGAGAAACACCGGGGAGCTGTTTTTT. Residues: CASSMSGRNTGELFF.